These T cell receptor beta chains were read from a single sample in a study of blood T cell repertoires in COVID-19. Assay: immunoSEQ multiplex PCR; the TCRdb copy retains only in-frame clones and omits some. The profile shows 300,000 or so clones, about 88% of them singletons. The sample comprised PBMCs or T cells enriched from blood (not recorded which). The receptors were sampled from a man aged 60-69 years who had recovered from COVID-19. Each CDR3 is given with its conserved first and last residue. A D gene is named only where the DNA matches it firmly. Clone sizes are given selectively: once, few, many, or a class where the clone is expanded.

v_call,cdr3_length,j_call,clone_size,d_call,cdr3_nt,cdr3_aa
TRBV9,13,TRBJ1-2,.,TRBD1,TGTGCCAGCAGCGTAGGACAGGGCAATAGCTACACCTTC,CASSVGQGNSYTF
TRBV27,14,TRBJ2-1,.,.,TGTGCCAGCAGTTTGGCAGACACGCTCAATGAGCAGTTCTTC,CASSLADTLNEQFF
TRBV5-1,15,TRBJ2-1,.,TRBD2,TGCGCCACCACTAGCGGGGGGGCCTCCTACAATGAGCAGTTCTTC,CATTSGGASYNEQFF
TRBV29-1,14,TRBJ1-1,.,TRBD1,TGCAGCGCGGGACAGGGGGCGAGTAACACTGAAGCTTTCTTT,CSAGQGASNTEAFF
TRBV29-1,14,TRBJ1-4,.,TRBD1,TGCAGCGTTGCCTGGACAGGCTTGGGTGAAAAACTGTTTTTT,CSVAWTGLGEKLFF
TRBV6-5,15,TRBJ1-4,.,TRBD1,TGTGCCAGCAGTCCACCGGGACAGCTCAATGAAAAACTGTTTTTT,CASSPPGQLNEKLFF
TRBV27,14,TRBJ1-1,.,.,TGTGCCAGCAGTTTCCAGGGGTGGGACACTGAAGCTTTCTTT,CASSFQGWDTEAFF
TRBV5-1,13,TRBJ2-5,.,.,TGCGCCAGCAGCCGCTGGCCCGGGGAGACCCAGTACTTC,CASSRWPGETQYF
TRBV5-1,14,TRBJ2-7,.,.,TGCGCCAGCAGCTTCCGAGCGCGAGAATACGAGCAGTACTTC,CASSFRAREYEQYF
TRBV15,14,TRBJ2-7,.,.,TGTGCCACCAGCAGTACAGGATTCTCCTACGAGCAGTACTTC,CATSSTGFSYEQYF
TRBV7-2,16,TRBJ1-1,.,TRBD1,TGTGCCAGCAGCTTAGTGTGGGACAGGGGGAACACTGAAGCTTTCTTT,CASSLVWDRGNTEAFF
TRBV30,14,TRBJ2-7,.,TRBD2,TGTGCCGGAAGGGGGGCTAGCGGGAGTTACGAGCAGTACTTC,CAGRGASGSYEQYF
TRBV18,14,TRBJ2-1,.,.,TGTGCCAGCTCTCCCCAGGGATTGGACAATGAGCAGTTCTTC,CASSPQGLDNEQFF
TRBV18,16,TRBJ1-2,.,TRBD1,TGTGCCAGCTCACCAAGAGATACAGGGGGCGGCTATGGCTACACCTTC,CASSPRDTGGGYGYTF
TRBV4-3,18,TRBJ2-1,.,.,TGCGCCAGCAGCCAAGATCTTATGGGGGGGCCCTCCTACAATGAGCAGTTCTTC,CASSQDLMGGPSYNEQFF
TRBV7-2,14,TRBJ1-3,.,TRBD1,TGTGCCAGCAGGGCACAGGGGGCCGATAACACCATATATTTT,CASRAQGADNTIYF
TRBV9,14,TRBJ2-1,once,TRBD2,TGTGCCAGCAGCGTCGGGACTAGCTGGCTTGAGCAGTTCTTC,CASSVGTSWLEQFF
TRBV4-2,15,TRBJ2-5,.,.,TGTGCCAGCAGCCAAGATCGGGGACTTCAAGAGACCCAGTACTTC,CASSQDRGLQETQYF
TRBV12-3/TRBV12-4,12,TRBJ1-1,.,.,TGTGCCAGCAGTTTCGGGTACACTGAAGCTTTCTTT,CASSFGYTEAFF
TRBV24-1,15,TRBJ2-4,.,.,TGTGCCAATCACGGACATATGGGAGGCAAAAACATTCAGTACTTC,CANHGHMGGKNIQYF
TRBV24-1,11,TRBJ2-5,.,.,TGTGCCACCAGTGAACACCGACAGAGTAACTTC,CATSEHRQSNF
TRBV10-1,13,TRBJ2-7,.,.,TGCGCCAGCGCGACTACCCGCTGGGGAGAGCAGTACTTC,CASATTRWGEQYF
TRBV5-4,15,TRBJ2-2,.,TRBD1,TGTGCCAGCAGCGCCGGGACAGGGCCGTCCGGGGAGCTGTTTTTT,CASSAGTGPSGELFF
TRBV18,13,TRBJ2-7,few,TRBD1,TGTGCCAGCTCAACACAGGGGGCGTACGAGCAGTACTTC,CASSTQGAYEQYF
TRBV11-2,13,TRBJ2-7,once,.,TGTGCCAGCAGCTTGGGCAGGTATTACGAGCAGTACTTC,CASSLGRYYEQYF
TRBV4-2,16,TRBJ1-4,.,.,TGTGCCAGCAGCCAAGATGGGGGCAGGGTCCTTGAAAAACTGTTTTTT,CASSQDGGRVLEKLFF
TRBV9,14,TRBJ2-7,.,TRBD1,TGTGCCAGCAGCGGGGAGGACAGGGGGTACGAGCAGTACTTC,CASSGEDRGYEQYF
TRBV4-2,17,TRBJ1-2,few,.,TGTGCCAGCAGCCAAGTGGGTAATAGCTTCAGCAACTTTGGCTACACCTTC,CASSQVGNSFSNFGYTF
TRBV7-3,16,TRBJ2-2,.,.,TGTGCCAGCACTCCTGGTATGAGGGAAAACACCGGGGAGCTGTTTTTT,CASTPGMRENTGELFF
TRBV7-9,16,TRBJ1-3,.,.,TGTGCCAGCAGCCACCCCCTCCAGATATCTGGAAACACCATATATTTT,CASSHPLQISGNTIYF
TRBV14,16,TRBJ2-7,.,TRBD2,TGTGCCAGCAGCCAAAGCGGGAGAAGCGGGGCCTACGAGCAGTACTTC,CASSQSGRSGAYEQYF
TRBV7-2,13,TRBJ1-2,.,.,TGTGCCAGCAGCTTAACGGCGGAAGATGGCTACACCTTC,CASSLTAEDGYTF
TRBV9,13,TRBJ2-7,.,.,TGTGCCAGCAGCGGGGGACAATCCTACGAGCAGTACTTC,CASSGGQSYEQYF
TRBV9,16,TRBJ1-1,.,.,TGTGCCAGCAGCGTAGATAGGGCAGGACGGGGCACTGAAGCTTTCTTT,CASSVDRAGRGTEAFF
TRBV30,16,TRBJ2-7,.,.,TGTGCCTGGAAGGGAGGGGGGTTGGACATCCCCTACGAGCAGTACTTC,CAWKGGGLDIPYEQYF
TRBV7-9,15,TRBJ2-7,.,TRBD1,TGTGCCAGCAGCCGACAGGGAAGGAAAGGGTACGAGCAGTACTTC,CASSRQGRKGYEQYF
TRBV12-3/TRBV12-4,13,TRBJ1-1,.,.,TGTGCCAGCAGCCCGACAGCAAACACTGAAGCTTTCTTT,CASSPTANTEAFF
TRBV3-1/TRBV3-2,15,TRBJ1-2,.,.,TGTGCCAGCAGCCAAGCCGACACAGGTCCCTATGGCTACACCTTC,CASSQADTGPYGYTF
TRBV3-1/TRBV3-2,16,TRBJ2-7,once,TRBD2,TGTGCCGCCCAGGGCGGGGGGAGAGTACACTCCTACGAGCAGTACTTC,CAAQGGGRVHSYEQYF
TRBV7-6,15,TRBJ1-5,.,TRBD1,TGTGCCAGCAGCCTGAACAGGGGGGCAGGCCAGCCCCAGCATTTT,CASSLNRGAGQPQHF
TRBV5-1,13,TRBJ2-4,.,TRBD1,TGCGCCAGCAGTACCGGACAGGGGGACATTCAGTACTTC,CASSTGQGDIQYF
TRBV13,12,TRBJ1-4,.,.,TGTGCCAGCAGCCTTCAGGAAGAAAAACTGTTTTTT,CASSLQEEKLFF